These T cell receptor beta chains were read from a single sample in a study of OX40 agonist ivuxolimab in advanced cancers. Using immunoSEQ multiplex PCR, the repertoire was profiled, and TCRdb retains in-frame clones only, with some absent. The sample lists about 68,000 clones; roughly 80% were seen once. Sequenced here: CD4+ or CD8+ T cells sorted from blood, sampled in a trial of the OX40 agonist ivuxolimab. The receptors were gathered from an adult with an advanced solid tumor such as melanoma, head and neck, liver or kidney cancer. The CDR3 runs from the conserved cysteine through the conserved F or W. The D gene is left open where the match is weak. Clone size is not always given. Where it is, it says once, few, many or a class for expanded clones.

CDR3nt: TGTGCCAGCAGCTTAACGGGGCCTGGGGCCAACGTCCTGACTTTC
CDR3aa: CASSLTGPGANVLTF
d_gene: .
v_gene: TRBV7-3
abundance: .
j_gene: TRBJ2-6

CDR3nt: TGTGCCAGCTCACCACGTTTCAACGCCGACAATGAGCAGTTCTTC
CDR3aa: CASSPRFNADNEQFF
d_gene: .
v_gene: TRBV18
abundance: .
j_gene: TRBJ2-1

CDR3nt: TGTGCCAGTAGTCTGGACAGTGTCAGCAATCAGCCCCAGCATTTT
CDR3aa: CASSLDSVSNQPQHF
d_gene: .
v_gene: TRBV19
abundance: .
j_gene: TRBJ1-5

CDR3nt: TGTGCCAGCTCAAATCGCCCGACAGGGGGCGCGGATAATTCACCCCTCCACTTT
CDR3aa: CASSNRPTGGADNSPLHF
d_gene: TRBD1
v_gene: TRBV18
abundance: .
j_gene: TRBJ1-6

CDR3nt: TGTGCCACCAGCACCGGGACTTGGATACCTGAAGCTTTCTTT
CDR3aa: CATSTGTWIPEAFF
d_gene: .
v_gene: TRBV15
abundance: .
j_gene: TRBJ1-1

CDR3nt: TGTGCCTGGAGTAAGGGGGCCGGGAAACTGTTTTTT
CDR3aa: CAWSKGAGKLFF
d_gene: TRBD1
v_gene: TRBV30
abundance: .
j_gene: TRBJ1-4

CDR3nt: TGTGCCAGCAGCTTGGGGGAGGGAGGAGGCTACACCTTC
CDR3aa: CASSLGEGGGYTF
d_gene: .
v_gene: TRBV5-8
abundance: .
j_gene: TRBJ1-2

CDR3nt: TGTGCCAGCAGTGAAACGGTCGCCTATGGCTACACCTTC
CDR3aa: CASSETVAYGYTF
d_gene: .
v_gene: TRBV6-1
abundance: .
j_gene: TRBJ1-2

CDR3nt: TGTGCCAGCAGCTTGCTTCAAGAGACCCAGTACTTC
CDR3aa: CASSLLQETQYF
d_gene: .
v_gene: TRBV5-6
abundance: once
j_gene: TRBJ2-5

CDR3nt: TGTGCCAGCAGTTTATCTAGGGAGGAAACTGAAGCTTTCTTT
CDR3aa: CASSLSREETEAFF
d_gene: .
v_gene: TRBV27
abundance: .
j_gene: TRBJ1-1

CDR3nt: TGTGCCTGGAGTTGGGGCACAGGTACGCACAATCAGCCCCAGCATTTT
CDR3aa: CAWSWGTGTHNQPQHF
d_gene: .
v_gene: TRBV30
abundance: .
j_gene: TRBJ1-5

CDR3nt: TGTGCCAGCAGCCGAACCTTTGAGGCCTCCCAGCCCCAGCATTTT
CDR3aa: CASSRTFEASQPQHF
d_gene: .
v_gene: TRBV6-5
abundance: .
j_gene: TRBJ1-5

CDR3nt: TGCGCCAGCAGTTCTGGGAAGGATTCACCCCTCCACTTT
CDR3aa: CASSSGKDSPLHF
d_gene: .
v_gene: TRBV5-1
abundance: once
j_gene: TRBJ1-6

CDR3nt: TGTGCCAGCAGTTACCAGGACACCGGGGAGCTGTTTTTT
CDR3aa: CASSYQDTGELFF
d_gene: .
v_gene: TRBV6-6
abundance: .
j_gene: TRBJ2-2

CDR3nt: TGTGCCAGCAGCTACACGCGCTTTAGCGGGCCCGGGGCTGCCAACACAGATACGCAGTATTTT
CDR3aa: CASSYTRFSGPGAANTDTQYF
d_gene: TRBD2
v_gene: TRBV13
abundance: .
j_gene: TRBJ2-3

CDR3nt: TGTGCCAGCAGTTTAGGCTCTGGAAACACCATATATTTT
CDR3aa: CASSLGSGNTIYF
d_gene: .
v_gene: TRBV28
abundance: .
j_gene: TRBJ1-3

CDR3nt: TGTGCCAGCAGTGACCGGGGACAGACTAACACCGGGGAGCTGTTTTTT
CDR3aa: CASSDRGQTNTGELFF
d_gene: TRBD1
v_gene: TRBV6-1
abundance: .
j_gene: TRBJ2-2

CDR3nt: TGTGCCAGCAGCCTTCGATCCGGGACAGGGCGTAATGAAAAACTGTTTTTT
CDR3aa: CASSLRSGTGRNEKLFF
d_gene: TRBD1
v_gene: TRBV7-8
abundance: .
j_gene: TRBJ1-4

CDR3nt: TGCGCCAGCAGCTTAGTCATGGCGGGAGGGCCTATCGAGCAGTACTTC
CDR3aa: CASSLVMAGGPIEQYF
d_gene: TRBD2
v_gene: TRBV5-1
abundance: .
j_gene: TRBJ2-7

CDR3nt: TGTGCCAGCAGCTTGGCTAGCGTACCTAGCACAGATACGCAGTATTTT
CDR3aa: CASSLASVPSTDTQYF
d_gene: .
v_gene: TRBV7-2
abundance: .
j_gene: TRBJ2-3

CDR3nt: TGTGCCAGCAGCTTGGGCGGACTGCTTATAGGTGAAGCTTTCTTT
CDR3aa: CASSLGGLLIGEAFF
d_gene: .
v_gene: TRBV7-2
abundance: .
j_gene: TRBJ1-1

CDR3nt: TGTGCCAACCCCCCTCAGGCTAGCGGGCCTCGGGGCACCGGGGAGCTGTTTTTT
CDR3aa: CANPPQASGPRGTGELFF
d_gene: TRBD2
v_gene: TRBV27
abundance: .
j_gene: TRBJ2-2

CDR3nt: TGCGCCAGCAGCGCAAGGATAGCGGGGGGCCAAGAGACCCAGTACTTC
CDR3aa: CASSARIAGGQETQYF
d_gene: TRBD2
v_gene: TRBV5-1
abundance: few
j_gene: TRBJ2-5

CDR3nt: TGTGCCAGCAGTGACTCGGATAGGAGGACTGAAGCTTTCTTT
CDR3aa: CASSDSDRRTEAFF
d_gene: .
v_gene: TRBV6-4
abundance: .
j_gene: TRBJ1-1

CDR3nt: TGCGCCAGCAGCCAGGGGGGACAGGACACTGAAGCTTTCTTT
CDR3aa: CASSQGGQDTEAFF
d_gene: TRBD1
v_gene: TRBV4-3
abundance: once
j_gene: TRBJ1-1

CDR3nt: TGCGCCAGCAGTGAGTCGTACCAGAGTGAAGCTTTCTTT
CDR3aa: CASSESYQSEAFF
d_gene: .
v_gene: TRBV10-2
abundance: .
j_gene: TRBJ1-1

CDR3nt: TGTGCCAGCAGCTTGTTTGGGGTAGGCGGCACTGAAGCTTTCTTT
CDR3aa: CASSLFGVGGTEAFF
d_gene: .
v_gene: TRBV5-4
abundance: once
j_gene: TRBJ1-1

CDR3nt: TGTGCCAGTAGTACCCGTTTTGACGCAGGGAGAAATGAAAAACTGTTTTTT
CDR3aa: CASSTRFDAGRNEKLFF
d_gene: .
v_gene: TRBV19
abundance: .
j_gene: TRBJ1-4

CDR3nt: TGTGCCAGCACTTGGACAGAGAACAATTCACCCCTCCACTTT
CDR3aa: CASTWTENNSPLHF
d_gene: .
v_gene: TRBV6-6
abundance: .
j_gene: TRBJ1-6

CDR3nt: TGTGCCAGCAGTGAAATCAGCGGGGGGGAGTACAATGAGCAGTTCTTC
CDR3aa: CASSEISGGEYNEQFF
d_gene: TRBD2
v_gene: TRBV25-1
abundance: .
j_gene: TRBJ2-1

CDR3nt: TGTGCCAGCAGCTTGGGACCGTCAGGGGCCAACGTCCTGACTTTC
CDR3aa: CASSLGPSGANVLTF
d_gene: .
v_gene: TRBV7-2
abundance: .
j_gene: TRBJ2-6

CDR3nt: TGCAGCGTTGCCGAGTTTGAAGCTTTCTTT
CDR3aa: CSVAEFEAFF
d_gene: .
v_gene: TRBV29-1
abundance: .
j_gene: TRBJ1-1

CDR3nt: TGTGCCAGAAGACCCGGACCCCCTGGAGGTTGTGAAAAACTGTTTTTT
CDR3aa: CARRPGPPGGCEKLFF
d_gene: .
v_gene: TRBV5-3
abundance: .
j_gene: TRBJ1-4

CDR3nt: TGTGCCAGCAGCGGGACAGAGAACACTGAAGCTTTCTTT
CDR3aa: CASSGTENTEAFF
d_gene: TRBD1
v_gene: TRBV11-1
abundance: .
j_gene: TRBJ1-1

CDR3nt: TGTGCCAGCAGTTCCGACAGGAACAATGAGCAGTTCTTC
CDR3aa: CASSSDRNNEQFF
d_gene: .
v_gene: TRBV2
abundance: .
j_gene: TRBJ2-1

CDR3nt: TGTGCCAGCAGCCTTGGACCCACCTACGAGCAGTACTTC
CDR3aa: CASSLGPTYEQYF
d_gene: .
v_gene: TRBV6-6
abundance: .
j_gene: TRBJ2-7

CDR3nt: TGTGCCAGCAGCTTAGCAGCGGTCTCCTACGAGCAGTACTTC
CDR3aa: CASSLAAVSYEQYF
d_gene: .
v_gene: TRBV7-2
abundance: .
j_gene: TRBJ2-7

CDR3nt: TGTGCCAGTAGCCTCCCACGTCAAACCGGGGAGCTGTTTTTT
CDR3aa: CASSLPRQTGELFF
d_gene: .
v_gene: TRBV19
abundance: .
j_gene: TRBJ2-2

CDR3nt: TGCGCCAGCAGCACGCTCGGGACAGAGAATTCACCCCTCCACTTT
CDR3aa: CASSTLGTENSPLHF
d_gene: TRBD1
v_gene: TRBV5-1
abundance: .
j_gene: TRBJ1-6

CDR3nt: TGTGCCAGCAGCCCGGGACAGGGGGTTTATACGCAGTATTTT
CDR3aa: CASSPGQGVYTQYF
d_gene: TRBD1
v_gene: TRBV7-3
abundance: .
j_gene: TRBJ2-3

CDR3nt: TGCGCCAGCAGCCACGATGGGGGGGTACGGAACACTGAAGCTTTCTTT
CDR3aa: CASSHDGGVRNTEAFF
d_gene: .
v_gene: TRBV5-1
abundance: .
j_gene: TRBJ1-1

CDR3nt: TGTGCCAGCAGTGAAGCTGACGGAGACTACGAGCAGTACTTC
CDR3aa: CASSEADGDYEQYF
d_gene: .
v_gene: TRBV2
abundance: .
j_gene: TRBJ2-7

CDR3nt: TGTGCCAGCAGTACTGGGGTCGGGCAGACCCAGTACTTC
CDR3aa: CASSTGVGQTQYF
d_gene: .
v_gene: TRBV6-1
abundance: once
j_gene: TRBJ2-5

CDR3nt: TGCAGCGTGGGGGGCACAGTGAACACTGAAGCTTTCTTT
CDR3aa: CSVGGTVNTEAFF
d_gene: .
v_gene: TRBV29-1
abundance: .
j_gene: TRBJ1-1

CDR3nt: TGTGCCAGCAGCAAAGCAGGCAATTCACCCCTCCACTTT
CDR3aa: CASSKAGNSPLHF
d_gene: .
v_gene: TRBV9
abundance: many
j_gene: TRBJ1-6